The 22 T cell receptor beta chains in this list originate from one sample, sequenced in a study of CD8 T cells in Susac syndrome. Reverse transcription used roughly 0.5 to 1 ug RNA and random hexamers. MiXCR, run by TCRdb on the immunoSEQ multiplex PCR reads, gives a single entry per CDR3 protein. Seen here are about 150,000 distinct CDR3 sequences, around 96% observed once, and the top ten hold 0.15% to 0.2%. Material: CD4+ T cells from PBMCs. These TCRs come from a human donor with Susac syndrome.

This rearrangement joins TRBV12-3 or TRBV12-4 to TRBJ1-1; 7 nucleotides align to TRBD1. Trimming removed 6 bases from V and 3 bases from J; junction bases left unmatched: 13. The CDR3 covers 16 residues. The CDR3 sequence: CASSPDREGWYTEAFF. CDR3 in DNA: TGTGCCAGCAGCCCCGACAGGGAGGGATGGTACACTGAAGCTTTCTTT.

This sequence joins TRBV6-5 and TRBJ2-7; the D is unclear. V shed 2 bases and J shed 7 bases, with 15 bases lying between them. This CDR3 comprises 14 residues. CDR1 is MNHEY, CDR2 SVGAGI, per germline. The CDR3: CASSYNGPLREQYF. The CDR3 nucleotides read TGTGCCAGCAGTTACAACGGCCCACTTCGAGAGCAGTACTTC.

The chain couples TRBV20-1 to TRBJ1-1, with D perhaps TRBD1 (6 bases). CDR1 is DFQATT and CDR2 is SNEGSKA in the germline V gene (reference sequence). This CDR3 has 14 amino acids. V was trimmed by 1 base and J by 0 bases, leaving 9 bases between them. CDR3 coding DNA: TGCAGTGCTAGAGCAGGGGCCATGAACACTGAAGCTTTCTTT. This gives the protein CSARAGAMNTEAFF.

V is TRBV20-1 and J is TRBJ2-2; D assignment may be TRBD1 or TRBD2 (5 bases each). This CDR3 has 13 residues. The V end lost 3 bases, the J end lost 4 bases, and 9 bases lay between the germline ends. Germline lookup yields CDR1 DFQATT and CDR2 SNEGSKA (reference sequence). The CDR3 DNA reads TGCAGTGCTAGCGGGACCCTCACCGGGGAGCTGTTTTTT. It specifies CSASGTLTGELFF.

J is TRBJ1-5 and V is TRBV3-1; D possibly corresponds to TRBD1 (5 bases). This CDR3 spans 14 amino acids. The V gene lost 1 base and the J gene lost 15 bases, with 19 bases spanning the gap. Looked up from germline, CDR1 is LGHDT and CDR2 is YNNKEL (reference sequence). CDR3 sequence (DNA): TGTGCCAGCAGCCAAGGCGGGACCTCGACGCCTACGCATTTT. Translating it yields CASSQGGTSTPTHF.

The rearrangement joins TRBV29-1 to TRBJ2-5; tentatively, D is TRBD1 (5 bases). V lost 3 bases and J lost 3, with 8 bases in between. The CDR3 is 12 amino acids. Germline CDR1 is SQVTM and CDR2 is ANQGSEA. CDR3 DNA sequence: TGCAGCGTTGATGTGACAGAAGAGACCCAGTACTTC. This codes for CSVDVTEETQYF.

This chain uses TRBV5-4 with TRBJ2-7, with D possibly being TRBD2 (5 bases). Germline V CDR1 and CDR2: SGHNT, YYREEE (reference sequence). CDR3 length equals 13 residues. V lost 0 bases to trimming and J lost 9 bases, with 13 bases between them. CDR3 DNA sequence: TGTGCCAGCAGCTTGGGGACTGCCAACTCGCAGTACTTC. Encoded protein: CASSLGTANSQYF.

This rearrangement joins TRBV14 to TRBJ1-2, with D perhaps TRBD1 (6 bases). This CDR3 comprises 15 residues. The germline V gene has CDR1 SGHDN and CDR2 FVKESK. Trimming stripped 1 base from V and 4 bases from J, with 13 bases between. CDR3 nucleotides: TGTGCCAGCAGCCAAGGTTTCGGGGGGCTCTATGGCTACACCTTC. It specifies CASSQGFGGLYGYTF.

The CDR3 DNA reads as TGCAGCCTGGCTCCCCTAGGGAATGAGCAGTTCTTC. Its protein product is CSLAPLGNEQFF. The V and J genes are TRBV29-1 and TRBJ2-1; no clear D gene. The ends were cut back, 8 bases at V and 7 bases at J, with 15 bases in the middle. The CDR3 is made up of 12 amino acids. Per germline, CDR1 SQVTM and CDR2 ANQGSEA.

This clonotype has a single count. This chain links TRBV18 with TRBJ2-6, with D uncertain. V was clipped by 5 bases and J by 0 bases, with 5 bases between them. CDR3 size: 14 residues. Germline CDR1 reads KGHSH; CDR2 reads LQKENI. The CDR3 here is CASSVDSGANVLTF. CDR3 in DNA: TGTGCCAGCTCAGTAGACTCTGGGGCCAACGTCCTGACTTTC.

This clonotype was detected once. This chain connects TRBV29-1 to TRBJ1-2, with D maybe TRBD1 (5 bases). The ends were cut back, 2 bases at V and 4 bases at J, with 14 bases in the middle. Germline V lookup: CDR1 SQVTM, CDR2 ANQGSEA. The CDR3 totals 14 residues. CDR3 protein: CSVERAGAGYGYTF. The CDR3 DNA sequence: TGCAGCGTTGAAAGAGCCGGGGCAGGCTATGGCTACACCTTC. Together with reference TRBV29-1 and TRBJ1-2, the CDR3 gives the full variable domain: SAVISQKPSRDICQRGTSLTIQCQVDSQVTMMFWYRQQPGQSLTLIATANQGSEATYESGFVIDKFPISRPNLTFSTLTVSNMSPEDSSIYLCSVERAGAGYGYTFGSGTRLTVV.

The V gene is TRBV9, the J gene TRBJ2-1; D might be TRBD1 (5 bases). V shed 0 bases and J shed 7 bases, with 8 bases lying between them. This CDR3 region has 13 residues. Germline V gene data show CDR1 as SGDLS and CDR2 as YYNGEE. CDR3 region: CASSVGGANEQFF. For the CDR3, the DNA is TGTGCCAGCAGCGTAGGGGGCGCGAATGAGCAGTTCTTC.

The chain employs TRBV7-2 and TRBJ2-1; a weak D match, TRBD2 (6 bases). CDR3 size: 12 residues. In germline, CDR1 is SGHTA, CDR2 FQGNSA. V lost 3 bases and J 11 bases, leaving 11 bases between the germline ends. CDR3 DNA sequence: TGTGCCAGCAGCTTCCCCCGCGGGAAGCAGTTCTTC. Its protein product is CASSFPRGKQFF.

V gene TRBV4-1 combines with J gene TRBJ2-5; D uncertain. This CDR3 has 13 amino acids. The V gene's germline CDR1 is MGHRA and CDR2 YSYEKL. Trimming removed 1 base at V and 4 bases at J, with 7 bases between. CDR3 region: CASSQVRAETQYF. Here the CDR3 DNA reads TGCGCCAGCAGCCAAGTTAGGGCAGAGACCCAGTACTTC.

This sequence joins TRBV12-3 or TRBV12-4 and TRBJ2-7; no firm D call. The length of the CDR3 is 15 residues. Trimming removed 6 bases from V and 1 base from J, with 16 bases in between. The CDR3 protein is CASRSSRLSSYEQYF. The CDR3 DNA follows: TGTGCCAGCAGATCCTCGCGTCTCTCATCCTACGAGCAGTACTTC.

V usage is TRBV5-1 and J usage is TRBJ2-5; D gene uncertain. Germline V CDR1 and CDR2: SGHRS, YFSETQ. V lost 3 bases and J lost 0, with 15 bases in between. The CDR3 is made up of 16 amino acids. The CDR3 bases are TGCGCCAGCAGCTCTTCCGTAATGACGTACCAAGAGACCCAGTACTTC. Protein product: CASSSSVMTYQETQYF. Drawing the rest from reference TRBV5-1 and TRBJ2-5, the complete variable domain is KAGVTQTPRYLIKTRGQQVTLSCSPISGHRSVSWYQQTPGQGLQFLFEYFSETQRNKGNFPGRFSGRQFSNSRSEMNVSTLELGDSALYLCASSSSVMTYQETQYFGPGTRLLVL.

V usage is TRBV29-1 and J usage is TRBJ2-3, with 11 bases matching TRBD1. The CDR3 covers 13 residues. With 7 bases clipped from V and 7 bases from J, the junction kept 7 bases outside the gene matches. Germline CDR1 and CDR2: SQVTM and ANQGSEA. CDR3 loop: CSAPDRGRNTQYF. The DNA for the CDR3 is TGCAGCGCCCCGGACAGGGGGCGAAATACGCAGTATTTT.

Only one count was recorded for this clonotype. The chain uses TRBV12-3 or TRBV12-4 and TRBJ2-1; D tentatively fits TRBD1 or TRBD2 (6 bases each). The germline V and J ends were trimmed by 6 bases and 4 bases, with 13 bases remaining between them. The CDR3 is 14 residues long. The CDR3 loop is CASREGHFYNEQFF. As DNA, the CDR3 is TGTGCCAGCAGGGAGGGACACTTTTACAATGAGCAGTTCTTC.

Written as DNA, the CDR3 is TGTGCCACCAGCAGAGGGGAAGGGAGCAATCAGCCCCAGCATTTT. This codes for CATSRGEGSNQPQHF. The chain couples TRBV15 to TRBJ1-5; no reliable D call. This CDR3 has 15 amino acids. The V and J ends lost 1 base and 1 base respectively, with 8 bases between them. Germline CDR1 is LNHNV and CDR2 is YYDKDF (reference sequence).

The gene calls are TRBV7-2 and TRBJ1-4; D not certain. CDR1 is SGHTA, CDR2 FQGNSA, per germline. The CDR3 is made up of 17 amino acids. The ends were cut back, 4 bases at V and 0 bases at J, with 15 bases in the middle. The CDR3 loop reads CASSSAGAAATNEKLFF. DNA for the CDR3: TGTGCCAGCAGCTCCGCGGGTGCGGCAGCAACTAATGAAAAACTGTTTTTT. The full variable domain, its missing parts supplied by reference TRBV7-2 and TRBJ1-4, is GAGVSQSPSNKVTEKGKDVELRCDPISGHTALYWYRQSLGQGLEFLIYFQGNSAPDKSGLPSDRFSAERTGGSVSTLTIQRTQQEDSAVYLCASSSAGAAATNEKLFFGSGTQLSVL.

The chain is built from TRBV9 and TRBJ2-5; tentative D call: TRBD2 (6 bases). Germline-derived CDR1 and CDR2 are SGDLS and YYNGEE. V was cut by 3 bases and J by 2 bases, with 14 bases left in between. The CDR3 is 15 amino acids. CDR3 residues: CASSAPDGGQETQYF. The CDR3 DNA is TGTGCCAGCAGCGCCCCTGACGGGGGACAAGAGACCCAGTACTTC.

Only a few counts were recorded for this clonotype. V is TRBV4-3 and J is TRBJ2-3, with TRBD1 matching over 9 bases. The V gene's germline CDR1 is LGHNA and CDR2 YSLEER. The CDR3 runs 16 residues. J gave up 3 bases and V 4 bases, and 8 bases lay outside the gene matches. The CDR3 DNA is TGCGCCAGCAGCCTGGGACAGGGTCGGGGGACAGATACGCAGTATTTT. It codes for CASSLGQGRGTDTQYF.